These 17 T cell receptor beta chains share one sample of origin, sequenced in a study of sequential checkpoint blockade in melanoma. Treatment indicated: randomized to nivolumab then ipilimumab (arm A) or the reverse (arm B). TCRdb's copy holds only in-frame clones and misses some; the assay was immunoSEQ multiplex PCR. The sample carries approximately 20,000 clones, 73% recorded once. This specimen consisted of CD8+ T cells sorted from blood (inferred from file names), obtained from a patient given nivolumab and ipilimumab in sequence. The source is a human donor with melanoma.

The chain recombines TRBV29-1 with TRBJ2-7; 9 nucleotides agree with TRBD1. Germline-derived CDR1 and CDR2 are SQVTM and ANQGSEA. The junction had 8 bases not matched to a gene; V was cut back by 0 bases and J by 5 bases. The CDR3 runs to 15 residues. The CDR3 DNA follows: TGCAGCGTTGAAGATGTGGGACAGGGTATCGACGAGCAGTACTTC. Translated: CSVEDVGQGIDEQYF.

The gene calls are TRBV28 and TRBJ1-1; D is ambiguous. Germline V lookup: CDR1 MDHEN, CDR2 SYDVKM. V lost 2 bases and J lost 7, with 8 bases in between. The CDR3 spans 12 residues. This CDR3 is CASSLQRGEAFF. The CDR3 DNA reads TGTGCCAGCAGTTTACAACGCGGTGAAGCTTTCTTT.

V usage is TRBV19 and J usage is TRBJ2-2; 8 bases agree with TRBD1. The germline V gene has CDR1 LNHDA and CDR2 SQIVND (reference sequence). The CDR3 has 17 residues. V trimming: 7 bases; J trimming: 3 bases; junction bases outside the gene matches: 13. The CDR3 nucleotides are TGTGCCAGTACCGCGAGCTGGACAGGGAGCGACACCGGGGAGCTGTTTTTT. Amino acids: CASTASWTGSDTGELFF.

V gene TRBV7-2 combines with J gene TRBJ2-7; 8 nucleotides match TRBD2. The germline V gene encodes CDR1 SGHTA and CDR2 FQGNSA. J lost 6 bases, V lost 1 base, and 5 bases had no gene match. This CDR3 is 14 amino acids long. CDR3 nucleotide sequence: TGTGCCAGCAGCTTAGGAACGGGAGGGCCCGAGCAGTACTTC. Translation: CASSLGTGGPEQYF. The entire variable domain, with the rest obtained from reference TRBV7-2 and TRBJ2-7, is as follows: GAGVSQSPSNKVTEKGKDVELRCDPISGHTALYWYRQSLGQGLEFLIYFQGNSAPDKSGLPSDRFSAERTGGSVSTLTIQRTQQEDSAVYLCASSLGTGGPEQYFGPGTRLTVT.

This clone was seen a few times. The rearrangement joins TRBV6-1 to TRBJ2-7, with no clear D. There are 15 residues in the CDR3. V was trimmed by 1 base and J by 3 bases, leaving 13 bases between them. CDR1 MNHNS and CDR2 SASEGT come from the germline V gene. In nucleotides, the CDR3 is TGTGCCAGCAGTGAAGAGGAATACAGTTACTACGAGCAGTACTTC. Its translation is CASSEEEYSYYEQYF.

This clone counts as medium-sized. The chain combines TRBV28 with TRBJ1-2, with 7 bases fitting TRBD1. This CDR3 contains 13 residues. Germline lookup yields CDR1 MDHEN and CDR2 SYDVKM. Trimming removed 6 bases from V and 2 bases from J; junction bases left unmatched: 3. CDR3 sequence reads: CASSPTGNYGYTF. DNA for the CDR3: TGTGCCAGCAGCCCGACAGGGAACTATGGCTACACCTTC.

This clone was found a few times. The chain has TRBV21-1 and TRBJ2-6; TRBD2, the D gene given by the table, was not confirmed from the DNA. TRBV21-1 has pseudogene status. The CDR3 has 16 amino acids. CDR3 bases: TGTGCCAGCAGCAAAGGAAGCTGCTCTGGGGCCAACGTCCTGACTTTC. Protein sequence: CASSKGSCSGANVLTF.

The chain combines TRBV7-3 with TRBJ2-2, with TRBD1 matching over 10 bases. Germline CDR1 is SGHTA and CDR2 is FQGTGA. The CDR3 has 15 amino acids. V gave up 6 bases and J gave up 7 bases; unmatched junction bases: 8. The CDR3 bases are TGTGCCAGCAGTATGACAGGGGGCAGGGGCGGGGAGCTGTTTTTT. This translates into CASSMTGGRGGELFF.

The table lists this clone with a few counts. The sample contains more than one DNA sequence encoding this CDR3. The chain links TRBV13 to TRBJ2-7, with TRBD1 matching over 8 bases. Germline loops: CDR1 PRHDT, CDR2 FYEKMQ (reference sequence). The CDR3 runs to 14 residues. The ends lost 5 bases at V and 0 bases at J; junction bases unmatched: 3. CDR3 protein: CASSGQGSSYEQYF. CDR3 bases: TGTGCCAGCAGCGGACAGGGCTCCTCCTACGAGCAGTACTTC.

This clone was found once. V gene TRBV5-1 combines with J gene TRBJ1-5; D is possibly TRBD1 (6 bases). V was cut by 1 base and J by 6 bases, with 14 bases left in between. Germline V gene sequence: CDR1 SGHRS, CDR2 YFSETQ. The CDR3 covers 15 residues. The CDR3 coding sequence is TGCGCCAGCAGCTTGTGGCCAGGGGAGGGTCAGCCCCAGCATTTT. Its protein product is CASSLWPGEGQPQHF.

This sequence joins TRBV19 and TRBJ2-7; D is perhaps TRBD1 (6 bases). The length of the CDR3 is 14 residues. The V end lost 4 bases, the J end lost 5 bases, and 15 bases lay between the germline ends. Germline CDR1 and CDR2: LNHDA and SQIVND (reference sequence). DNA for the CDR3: TGTGCCAGTAGTACTGCCAGGGGACCCCACGAGCAGTACTTC. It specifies CASSTARGPHEQYF.

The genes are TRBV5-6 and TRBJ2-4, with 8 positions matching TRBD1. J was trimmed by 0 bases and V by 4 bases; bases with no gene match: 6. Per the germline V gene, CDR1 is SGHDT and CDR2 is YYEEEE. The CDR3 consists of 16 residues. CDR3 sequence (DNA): TGTGCCAGCAGCCCGGGGACAGGTCTAGCCAAAAACATTCAGTACTTC. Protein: CASSPGTGLAKNIQYF.

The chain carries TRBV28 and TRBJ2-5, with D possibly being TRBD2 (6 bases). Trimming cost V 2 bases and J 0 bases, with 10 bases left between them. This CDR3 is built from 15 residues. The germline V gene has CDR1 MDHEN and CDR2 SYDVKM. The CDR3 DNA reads TGTGCCAGCAGTTTAGTAGGAGGGGACCAAGAGACCCAGTACTTC. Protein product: CASSLVGGDQETQYF. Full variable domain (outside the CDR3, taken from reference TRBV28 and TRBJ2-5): DVKVTQSSRYLVKRTGEKVFLECVQDMDHENMFWYRQDPGLGLRLIYFSYDVKMKEKGDIPEGYSVSREKKERFSLILESASTNQTSMYLCASSLVGGDQETQYFGPGTRLLVL.

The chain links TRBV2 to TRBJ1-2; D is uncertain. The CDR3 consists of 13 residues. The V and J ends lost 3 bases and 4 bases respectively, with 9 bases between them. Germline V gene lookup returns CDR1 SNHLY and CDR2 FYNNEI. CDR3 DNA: TGTGCCAGCAGTGACATTGGAGGCTATGGCTACACCTTC. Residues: CASSDIGGYGYTF.

CDR3 loop: CASSGWTSGYNEQFF. Here the CDR3 DNA reads TGTGCCAGCAGTGGATGGACTAGCGGATACAATGAGCAGTTCTTC. The V and J genes are TRBV25-1 and TRBJ2-1; 10 nucleotides match TRBD2. CDR3 size: 15 residues. In germline, CDR1 is MGHDK, CDR2 SYGVNS. The junction had 4 bases not matched to a gene; V was cut back by 4 bases and J by 4 bases.

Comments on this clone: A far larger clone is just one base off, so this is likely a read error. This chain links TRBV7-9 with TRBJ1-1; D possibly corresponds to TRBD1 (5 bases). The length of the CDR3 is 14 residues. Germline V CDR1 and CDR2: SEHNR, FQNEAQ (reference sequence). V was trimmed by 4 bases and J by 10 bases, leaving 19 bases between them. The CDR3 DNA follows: TGTGCCAGCAGCTCTTATCCCGACCCCGGGGGAGCTTTCTTT. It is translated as CASSSYPDPGGAFF.

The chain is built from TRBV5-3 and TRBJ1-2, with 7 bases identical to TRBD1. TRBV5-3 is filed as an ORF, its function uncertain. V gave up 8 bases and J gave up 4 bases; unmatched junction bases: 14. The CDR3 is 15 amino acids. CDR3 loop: CASRTPGTALYGYTF. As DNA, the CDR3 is TGTGCCAGCAGGACACCCGGGACAGCTCTCTATGGCTACACCTTC.